These T cell receptor beta chains were read from a single sample in a study of cytomegalovirus exposure and HLA in healthy donors. Produced via immunoSEQ multiplex PCR; TCRdb's table is partial and in-frame only. The sample contains more than 95,000 clones, about 86% of which appear only once. Material: PBMCs. These receptors all stem from a woman under 30 in good health and CMV-seropositive. The CDR3 runs from the conserved cysteine through the conserved F or W. Each record gives: CDR3 protein, CDR3 DNA, V gene, D gene, clone size, J gene. D genes are given only for firm matches. Only part of the rows carry a size: once, few, many, or a class if the clone is expanded.

CASSEETGNTGELFF	TGTGCCAGCAGTGAAGAGACAGGGAACACCGGGGAGCTGTTTTTT	TRBV6-4	-	few	TRBJ2-2
CASSPRVSLAVGQETQYF	TGCGCCAGCAGCCCTCGAGTCAGTCTAGCGGTAGGACAAGAGACCCAGTACTTC	TRBV4-1	TRBD2	-	TRBJ2-5
CASSPGQGNEQFF	TGTGCCAGCTCTCCCGGACAGGGCAATGAGCAGTTCTTC	TRBV18	TRBD1	-	TRBJ2-1
CSGRLAGGKGTQYF	TGCAGCGGCCGACTAGCGGGGGGGAAGGGTACGCAGTATTTT	TRBV29-1	TRBD2	-	TRBJ2-3
CASSTMEGAFQPQHF	TGTGCCAGCAGTACAATGGAGGGGGCTTTTCAGCCCCAGCATTTT	TRBV19	TRBD1	-	TRBJ1-5
CASSPQGRGTTEAFF	TGTGCCAGCAGTCCACAGGGGCGGGGTACCACTGAAGCTTTCTTT	TRBV28	TRBD1	-	TRBJ1-1
CASSQGQGNYGYTF	TGTGCCAGCTCCCAGGGACAGGGGAACTATGGCTACACCTTC	TRBV18	TRBD1	-	TRBJ1-2
CAWSVLQQETQYF	TGTGCCTGGAGTGTTTTACAACAAGAGACCCAGTACTTC	TRBV30	-	-	TRBJ2-5
CASSKRAHTEAFF	TGTGCCAGTAGTAAGAGGGCGCACACTGAAGCTTTCTTT	TRBV19	-	-	TRBJ1-1
CASSSQGAWGNQPQHF	TGTGCCAGCAGTTCACAGGGGGCCTGGGGCAATCAGCCCCAGCATTTT	TRBV27	TRBD1	-	TRBJ1-5
CASTGGTGGIETQYF	TGTGCCAGCACCGGAGGAACGGGAGGGATAGAGACCCAGTACTTC	TRBV7-9	TRBD2	-	TRBJ2-5
CASSPRSRATEAFF	TGTGCCAGCAGTCCCCGATCGAGAGCAACTGAAGCTTTCTTT	TRBV6-5	-	-	TRBJ1-1
CASSLESGSTDTQYF	TGTGCCAGCAGCTTGGAGTCGGGGAGCACAGATACGCAGTATTTT	TRBV5-4	-	-	TRBJ2-3
CASSPGGLNTEAFF	TGTGCCAGTAGCCCAGGGGGCTTGAACACTGAAGCTTTCTTT	TRBV19	TRBD1	-	TRBJ1-1
CASSSSGTGSYEQYF	TGTGCCAGTAGTTCTTCGGGGACAGGCTCCTACGAGCAGTACTTC	TRBV19	TRBD1	-	TRBJ2-7
CASSEATSGSDIQYF	TGTGCCAGCAGTGAAGCGACTAGCGGGAGTGACATTCAGTACTTC	TRBV6-1	TRBD2	-	TRBJ2-4
CASRPGTWAEQFF	TGTGCCAGCAGACCCGGGACTTGGGCTGAGCAGTTCTTC	TRBV28	-	-	TRBJ2-1
CASSSRPALGTDTQYF	TGTGCCAGCAGCTCGCGGCCCGCGCTGGGCACAGATACGCAGTATTTT	TRBV13	-	-	TRBJ2-3
CASSLIYQETQYF	TGTGCCAGCAGCTTAATCTACCAAGAGACCCAGTACTTC	TRBV11-3	-	-	TRBJ2-5
CASSEWTGGYGYTF	TGTGCCAGCAGTGAATGGACAGGGGGCTATGGCTACACCTTC	TRBV25-1	TRBD1	few	TRBJ1-2
CASSLSGGSGSYEQYF	TGTGCCAGCAGTTTATCGGGAGGGTCTGGGTCCTACGAGCAGTACTTC	TRBV27	TRBD2	-	TRBJ2-7
CASSGRTGAIQPQHF	TGTGCCAGCAGCGGACGGACAGGGGCCATTCAGCCCCAGCATTTT	TRBV9	TRBD1	-	TRBJ1-5
CASSVVWGLAGGQGYNEQFF	TGTGCCAGCAGCGTAGTCTGGGGACTAGCGGGAGGTCAGGGTTACAATGAGCAGTTCTTC	TRBV9	TRBD2	-	TRBJ2-1
CASSLGTGEKGPSGNTIYF	TGTGCCAGCAGCTTAGGTACAGGGGAAAAAGGGCCCTCTGGAAACACCATATATTTT	TRBV7-9	TRBD1	-	TRBJ1-3
CASGDRGLGNEKLFF	TGTGCCAGCGGGGACAGGGGGCTTGGTAATGAAAAACTGTTTTTT	TRBV6-5	TRBD1	-	TRBJ1-4
CAISDSGTGLSVDGYTF	TGTGCCATCAGTGACTCCGGGACAGGGCTCTCGGTAGATGGCTACACCTTC	TRBV10-3	TRBD1	-	TRBJ1-2
CASSVGAGGYNEQFF	TGTGCCAGCAGCGTGGGTGCGGGGGGCTACAATGAGCAGTTCTTC	TRBV9	TRBD2	-	TRBJ2-1
CASSEAGVWETQYF	TGTGCCAGCAGTGAAGCGGGAGTTTGGGAGACCCAGTACTTC	TRBV2	-	-	TRBJ2-5
CASSYPGQGPSYEQYF	TGTGCCAGCAGTTATCCGGGACAGGGGCCCTCCTACGAGCAGTACTTC	TRBV28	TRBD1	-	TRBJ2-7
CATGGPKQFF	TGCGCCACCGGGGGGCCAAAGCAGTTCTTC	TRBV5-1	-	-	TRBJ2-1
CASSQGDRRSDNEQFF	TGCGCCAGCAGCCAAGGGGACAGGCGGTCCGACAATGAGCAGTTCTTC	TRBV4-1	TRBD1	-	TRBJ2-1
CASSEHMKEKLFF	TGTGCCAGCAGCGAACATATGAAGGAAAAACTGTTTTTT	TRBV5-4	-	-	TRBJ1-4
CASSLDGTGGAGELFF	TGCGCCAGCAGCTTGGACGGGACAGGGGGAGCCGGGGAGCTGTTTTTT	TRBV5-1	TRBD1	-	TRBJ2-2
CASSIWTERTAYEQYF	TGCGCCAGCAGTATCTGGACAGAACGAACAGCCTACGAGCAGTACTTC	TRBV10-1	-	-	TRBJ2-7
CASSRTSGEGEQFF	TGTGCCAGCAGCCGGACTAGCGGGGAGGGTGAGCAGTTCTTC	TRBV9	TRBD2	-	TRBJ2-1
CAISEDTGASTEAFF	TGTGCCATCAGTGAGGACACAGGGGCCAGCACTGAAGCTTTCTTT	TRBV10-3	TRBD1	-	TRBJ1-1
CASSLAGGFYNEQFF	TGCGCCAGCAGCTTAGCGGGAGGCTTCTACAATGAGCAGTTCTTC	TRBV5-1	TRBD2	once	TRBJ2-1
CASSIWEWTGGDQPQHF	TGTGCCAGTAGTATTTGGGAATGGACAGGGGGCGATCAGCCCCAGCATTTT	TRBV19	TRBD1	-	TRBJ1-5
CASSFGGDSYEQYF	TGTGCCAGCAGCTTCGGGGGGGACTCCTACGAGCAGTACTTC	TRBV7-2	TRBD2	-	TRBJ2-7
CASRYSNQPQHF	TGTGCCAGTCGCTACAGCAATCAGCCCCAGCATTTT	TRBV6-1	-	few	TRBJ1-5
CASSLLLATPSYEQYF	TGTGCCAGCAGTTTACTACTAGCTACTCCTTCCTACGAGCAGTACTTC	TRBV28	-	once	TRBJ2-7
CASSIRLARETQYF	TGTGCCAGTAGTATAAGACTAGCGAGAGAGACCCAGTACTTC	TRBV19	TRBD2	-	TRBJ2-5
CASSLYSQGIREAFF	TGCGCCAGCAGCTTGTACTCACAGGGGATCCGGGAAGCTTTCTTT	TRBV5-1	TRBD1	-	TRBJ1-1
CASSPGQFQPQHF	TGTGCCAGCAGCCCGGGACAGTTTCAGCCCCAGCATTTT	TRBV7-9	TRBD1	-	TRBJ1-5
CASSRTSGSTGETQYF	TGTGCCAGTAGCCGGACTAGCGGGAGTACTGGGGAGACCCAGTACTTC	TRBV19	TRBD2	-	TRBJ2-5
CASSSTGETQYF	TGTGCCAGCAGCTCGACAGGAGAGACCCAGTACTTC	TRBV7-2	-	-	TRBJ2-5
CASSDVGTGSQPQHF	TGTGCCAGCAGTGATGTAGGGACAGGGAGTCAGCCCCAGCATTTT	TRBV2	TRBD1	-	TRBJ1-5
CASSVERGGLDEQFF	TGTGCCAGCAGCGTCGAGCGGGGGGGCCTCGATGAGCAGTTCTTC	TRBV5-4	TRBD2	-	TRBJ2-1
CATSRVRTSGRSEQFF	TGTGCCACCAGCAGAGTTCGGACTAGCGGGAGAAGTGAGCAGTTCTTC	TRBV15	TRBD2	-	TRBJ2-1
CASSLYQGIEAFF	TGTGCCAGCAGTTTATATCAGGGAATTGAAGCTTTCTTT	TRBV28	-	-	TRBJ1-1
CASSRADEAFF	TGCGCCAGCAGCCGGGCAGATGAAGCTTTCTTT	TRBV4-3	-	once	TRBJ1-1
CASSSLQGGGYTF	TGCGCCAGCAGCTCTCTGCAGGGTGGTGGCTACACCTTC	TRBV5-1	-	few	TRBJ1-2
CASSQYRESYNEQFF	TGTGCCAGCAGCCAATACCGGGAGTCCTACAATGAGCAGTTCTTC	TRBV14	-	once	TRBJ2-1
CASRTVYGYTF	TGTGCCAGTAGGACAGTATATGGCTACACCTTC	TRBV19	-	few	TRBJ1-2